The 18 T cell receptor beta chains below were found in one sample sequenced in a study of cytomegalovirus exposure and HLA in healthy donors (dated by TCRdb to the late 2010s). Library construction relied on the immunoSEQ multiplex PCR assay. For the multiplex PCR, a mixture combining 60 forward primers for TCR Vbeta segments and 13 reverse primers for TCR Jbeta segments was used. TCRdb took this table from immuneACCESS and kept in-frame rearrangements with V and J called. Such tables lack part of the clones; where checked against another copy, unresolved V genes explain under half of the gap, and the rest is unexplained. This sample lists under 200,000 clones; about four fifths were detected once. Roughly 2.8% of the sample belongs to the ten largest clones. The sample comprised PBMCs. The receptor source for this set is a woman aged 45-60 years in good health and CMV-seropositive.

This sequence joins TRBV5-1 and TRBJ2-2; 11 bases are shared with TRBD1. This CDR3 has 14 residues. Trimming at V came to 5 bases and at J to 3 bases, leaving 0 bases not matched to a gene. CDR1 is SGHRS and CDR2 is YFSETQ in the germline V gene. As DNA, the CDR3 is TGCGCCAGCAGGGGACAGGGGGACACCGGGGAGCTGTTTTTT. Amino acid sequence: CASRGQGDTGELFF.

This clone is a singleton in its sample. The V call is TRBV28, the J call TRBJ2-1; 15 bases line up with TRBD2. Germline V lookup: CDR1 MDHEN, CDR2 SYDVKM. V trimming: 3 bases; J trimming: 9 bases; junction bases outside the gene matches: 3. The CDR3 is 15 amino acids. The CDR3 DNA reads TGTGCCAGCAGTTTTGGACTAGCGGGGGGGCCTGAGCAGTTCTTC. It codes for CASSFGLAGGPEQFF.

The CDR3 loop reads CASATGQFNQPQHF. CDR3 DNA sequence: TGTGCCAGCGCCACGGGACAGTTCAATCAGCCCCAGCATTTT. The chain employs TRBV19 and TRBJ1-5; 7 bases line up with TRBD1. The CDR3 consists of 14 residues. V gave up 9 bases and J gave up 3 bases; unmatched junction bases: 8. Germline-derived CDR1 and CDR2 are LNHDA and SQIVND (reference sequence).

This sequence joins TRBV5-4 and TRBJ2-2, with TRBD1 matching 10 bases. Germline V CDR1 and CDR2: SGHNT, YYREEE (reference sequence). CDR3 length: 14 amino acids. V shed 4 bases, J shed 6 bases, and the junction held 3 bases outside the gene matches. The chain's CDR3 is CASSRTGGPGELFF. In DNA, the CDR3 is TGTGCCAGCAGCAGGACAGGGGGTCCCGGGGAGCTGTTTTTT.

This clone was detected only a few times. The rearrangement links TRBV10-3 to TRBJ1-4, with no clear D. Germline CDR1 and CDR2: ENHRY and SYGVKD. Trimming took off 2 bases at V and 11 bases at J, with 9 bases between the two ends. The CDR3 consists of 12 residues. The CDR3 DNA follows: TGTGCCATCAGTGAGAACTTGTCCAAACTGTTTTTT. Translation: CAISENLSKLFF.

The chain links TRBV7-9 to TRBJ1-2; D unclear. The CDR3 consists of 14 residues. Trimming pared 1 base from V and 8 bases from J, leaving 14 bases between. Germline V gene data show CDR1 as SEHNR and CDR2 as FQNEAQ (reference sequence). CDR3 bases: TGTGCCAGCAGCTTAGGGGCAGCCTCCGGCGGCTACACCTTC. It translates to CASSLGAASGGYTF.

The rearrangement joins TRBV7-9 to TRBJ1-1; a weak D match, TRBD1 (5 bases). V lost 5 bases, J lost 6 bases, and 16 bases lay in between. CDR3 length: 14 amino acids. The germline V gene encodes CDR1 SEHNR and CDR2 FQNEAQ (reference sequence). This CDR3 reads CASSLPAAGAEAFF. DNA for the CDR3: TGTGCCAGCAGCCTCCCAGCCGCGGGGGCTGAAGCTTTCTTT.

The J gene is TRBJ1-1, the V gene TRBV6-6; D gene ambiguous. The CDR3 has 14 amino acids. CDR1 and CDR2 (germline): MNHNY, SVGAGI (reference sequence). Trimming took off 7 bases at V and 2 bases at J, with 14 bases between the two ends. CDR3 coding DNA: TGTGCCAGCACCTCCGGTGCCAAAAACACTGAAGCTTTCTTT. Residues: CASTSGAKNTEAFF.

V usage is TRBV7-9 and J usage is TRBJ1-6; D unclear. The CDR3 contains 13 residues. The V end lost 1 base, the J end lost 16 bases, and 14 bases lay between the germline ends. In germline, CDR1 is SEHNR, CDR2 FQNEAQ (reference sequence). The CDR3 nucleotides read TGTGCCAGCAGCTTAGAAATGTCGCCTAGTCTCCACTTT. Translated, it gives CASSLEMSPSLHF.

The rearrangement uses TRBV6-4 and TRBJ1-5, with TRBD1 identical over 9 bases. This CDR3 is built from 13 residues. V shed 7 bases and J 7 bases; nucleotides not matched to a gene: 5. The germline V gene has CDR1 MRHNA and CDR2 SNTAGT. The CDR3 reads CASIGQGLQPQHF. The CDR3 DNA follows: TGTGCCAGCATCGGACAGGGGCTACAGCCCCAGCATTTT.

This chain connects TRBV9 to TRBJ2-7; TRBD1 might be the D (6 bases). The CDR3 runs 16 residues. The germline V gene has CDR1 SGDLS and CDR2 YYNGEE. Trimming cost V 4 bases and J 1 base, with 18 bases left between them. CDR3 in amino acids: CASSLDGTRGSYEQYF. The CDR3 DNA reads TGTGCCAGCAGCCTTGACGGGACAAGGGGATCCTACGAGCAGTACTTC.

The chain has TRBV5-4 and TRBJ1-1, with 8 bases that match TRBD1. The CDR3 has 15 amino acids. The junction had 6 bases not matched to a gene; V was cut back by 0 bases and J by 5 bases. CDR1 SGHNT and CDR2 YYREEE come from the germline V gene (reference sequence). The CDR3 spells CASSLGGRGLTEAFF. CDR3 in DNA: TGTGCCAGCAGCTTGGGGGGCAGGGGGCTTACTGAAGCTTTCTTT.

CDR3 residues: CATSKWTGGYNEQFF. The CDR3, as DNA: TGTGCCACCAGCAAATGGACAGGGGGCTACAATGAGCAGTTCTTC. V is TRBV15 and J is TRBJ2-1; 10 nucleotides line up with TRBD1. CDR3 size: 15 residues. Per the germline V gene, CDR1 is LNHNV and CDR2 is YYDKDF (reference sequence). Unmatched junction bases numbered 3, after V lost 4 bases and J lost 3 bases.

For the CDR3, the DNA is TGTGCCAGCAGCGCTCAGGGGCCAACTAATGAAAAACTGTTTTTT. It is translated as CASSAQGPTNEKLFF. The genes are TRBV2 and TRBJ1-4; weak D call: TRBD1 (6 bases). V was clipped by 6 bases and J by 0 bases, with 11 bases between them. CDR3 length: 15 residues. Germline V gene lookup returns CDR1 SNHLY and CDR2 FYNNEI.

The chain uses TRBV6-5 and TRBJ1-4; the D gene is possibly TRBD1 (6 bases). The V end was cut by 8 bases, the J end by 5 bases, with 9 bases between. This CDR3 is built from 12 residues. Germline assignment: CDR1 MNHEY and CDR2 SVGAGI. The CDR3 sequence is CASATGNEKLFF. CDR3 DNA: TGTGCCAGCGCTACAGGGAATGAAAAACTGTTTTTT.

This chain joins TRBV5-4 and TRBJ2-3; tentative D call: TRBD2 (5 bases). The ends were cut back, 2 bases at V and 4 bases at J, with 8 bases in the middle. Germline CDR1 SGHNT, CDR2 YYREEE (reference sequence). The CDR3 covers 13 residues. The CDR3 coding sequence is TGTGCCAGCAGCTTTTCGGAGGCAGATACGCAGTATTTT. It specifies CASSFSEADTQYF.

The J gene is TRBJ2-1, the V gene TRBV11-2; 10 bases fit TRBD2. This CDR3 contains 15 residues. After removal of 3 bases from V and 2 bases from J, the junction contained 1 base not matched to a gene. CDR1 SGHAT and CDR2 FQNNGV come from the germline V gene. CDR3 region: CASSFSGGAYNEQFF. The CDR3 DNA sequence: TGTGCCAGCAGCTTCAGCGGGGGGGCCTACAATGAGCAGTTCTTC.

CDR3 amino acids: CASSFLTGNYEQYF. Here the CDR3 DNA reads TGTGCCAGCAGCTTTCTTACCGGGAACTACGAGCAGTACTTC. V and J are TRBV5-5 and TRBJ2-7, with D tentatively TRBD2 (5 bases). This CDR3 spans 14 amino acids. CDR1 is SGHKS and CDR2 is YYEKEE in the germline V gene (reference sequence). V lost 2 bases and J 3 bases, leaving 12 bases between the germline ends.